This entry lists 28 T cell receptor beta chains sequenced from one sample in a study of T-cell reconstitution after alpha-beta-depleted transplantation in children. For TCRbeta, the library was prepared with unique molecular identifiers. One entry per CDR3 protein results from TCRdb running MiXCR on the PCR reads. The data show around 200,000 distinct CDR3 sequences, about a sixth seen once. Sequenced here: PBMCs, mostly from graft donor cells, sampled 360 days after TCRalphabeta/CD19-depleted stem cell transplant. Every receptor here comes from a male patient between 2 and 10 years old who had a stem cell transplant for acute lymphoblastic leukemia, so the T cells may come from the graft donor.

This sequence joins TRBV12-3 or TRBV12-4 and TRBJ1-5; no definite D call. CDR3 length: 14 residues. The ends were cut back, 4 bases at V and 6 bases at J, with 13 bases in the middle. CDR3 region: CASSSTGSGQPQHF. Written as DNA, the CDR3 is TGTGCCAGCAGTTCGACCGGGAGTGGTCAGCCCCAGCATTTT.

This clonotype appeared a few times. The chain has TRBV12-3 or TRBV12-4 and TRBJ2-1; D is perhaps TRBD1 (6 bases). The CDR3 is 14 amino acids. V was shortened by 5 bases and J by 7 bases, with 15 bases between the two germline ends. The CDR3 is CASSDQGQRNEQFF. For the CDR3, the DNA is TGTGCCAGCAGTGACCAGGGGCAGAGAAATGAGCAGTTCTTC.

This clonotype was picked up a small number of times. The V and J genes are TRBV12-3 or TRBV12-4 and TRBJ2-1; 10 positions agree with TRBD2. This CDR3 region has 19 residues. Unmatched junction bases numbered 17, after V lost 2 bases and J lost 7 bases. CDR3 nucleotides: TGTGCCAGCAGTTTAAATGGGGGACTAGCGACTCCGAGGGGGAATGAGCAGTTCTTC. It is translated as CASSLNGGLATPRGNEQFF.

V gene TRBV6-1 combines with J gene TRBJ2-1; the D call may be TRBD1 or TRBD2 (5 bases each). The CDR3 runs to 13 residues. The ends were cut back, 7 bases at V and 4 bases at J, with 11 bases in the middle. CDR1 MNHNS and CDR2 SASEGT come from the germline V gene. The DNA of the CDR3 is TGTGCCAGCATCAGAGGGGTATACAATGAGCAGTTCTTC. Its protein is CASIRGVYNEQFF.

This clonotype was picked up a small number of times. The DNA of the CDR3 is TGTGCCAGCAAGTTAATCCGGGGTGAAGTTTACGAGCAGTACTTC. It encodes CASKLIRGEVYEQYF. The chain joins TRBV7-9 to TRBJ2-7; D is possibly TRBD2 (5 bases). The CDR3 runs to 15 residues. The germline CDR1 and CDR2 sequences are SEHNR and FQNEAQ (reference sequence). Trimming took off 7 bases at V and 4 bases at J, with 20 bases between the two ends.

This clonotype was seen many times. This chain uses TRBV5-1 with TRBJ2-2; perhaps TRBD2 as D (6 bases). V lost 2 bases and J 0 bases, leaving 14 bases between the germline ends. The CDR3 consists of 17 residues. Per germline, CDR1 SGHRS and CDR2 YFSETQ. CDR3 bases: TGCGCCAGCAGCTTACCGCCGGCGGGGTCGAACACCGGGGAGCTGTTTTTT. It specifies CASSLPPAGSNTGELFF.

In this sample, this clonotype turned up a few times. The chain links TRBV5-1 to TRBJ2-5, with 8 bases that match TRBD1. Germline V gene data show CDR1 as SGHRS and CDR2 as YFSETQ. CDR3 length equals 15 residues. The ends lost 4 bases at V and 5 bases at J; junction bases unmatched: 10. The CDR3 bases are TGCGCCAGCAGCCCAAACCCCGACAGGGGCGAGACCCAGTACTTC. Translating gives CASSPNPDRGETQYF.

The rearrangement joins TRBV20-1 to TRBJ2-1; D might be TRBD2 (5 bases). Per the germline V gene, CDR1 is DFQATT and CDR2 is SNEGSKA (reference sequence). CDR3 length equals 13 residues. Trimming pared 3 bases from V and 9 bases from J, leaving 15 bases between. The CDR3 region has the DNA TGCAGTGCTAGGGAGTTGCTTGGAGGTGAGCAGTTCTTC. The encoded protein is CSARELLGGEQFF.

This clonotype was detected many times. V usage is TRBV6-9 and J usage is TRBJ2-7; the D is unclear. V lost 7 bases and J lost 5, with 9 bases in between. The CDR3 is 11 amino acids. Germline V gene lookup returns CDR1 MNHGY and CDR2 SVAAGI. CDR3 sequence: CASTLGNEQYF. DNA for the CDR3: TGTGCCAGCACCCTAGGGAACGAGCAGTACTTC.

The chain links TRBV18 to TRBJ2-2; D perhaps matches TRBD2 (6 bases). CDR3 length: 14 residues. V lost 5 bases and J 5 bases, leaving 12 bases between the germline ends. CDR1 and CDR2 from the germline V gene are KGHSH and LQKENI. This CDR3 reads CASSAGPPTGELFF. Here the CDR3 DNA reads TGTGCCAGCTCAGCGGGACCGCCAACCGGGGAGCTGTTTTTT.

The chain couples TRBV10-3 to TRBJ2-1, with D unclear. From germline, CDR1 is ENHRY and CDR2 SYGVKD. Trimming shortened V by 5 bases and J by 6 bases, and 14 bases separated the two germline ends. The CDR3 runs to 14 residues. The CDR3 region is CAISLTKGVNEQFF. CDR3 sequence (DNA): TGTGCCATCAGTCTCACTAAAGGAGTCAATGAGCAGTTCTTC.

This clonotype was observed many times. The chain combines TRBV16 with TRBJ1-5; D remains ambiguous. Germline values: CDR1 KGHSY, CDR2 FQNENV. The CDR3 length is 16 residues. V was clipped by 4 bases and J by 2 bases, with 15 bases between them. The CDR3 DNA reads TGTGCCAGCAGCCTCCTACATGGATGGGGCAATCAGCCCCAGCATTTT. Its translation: CASSLLHGWGNQPQHF.

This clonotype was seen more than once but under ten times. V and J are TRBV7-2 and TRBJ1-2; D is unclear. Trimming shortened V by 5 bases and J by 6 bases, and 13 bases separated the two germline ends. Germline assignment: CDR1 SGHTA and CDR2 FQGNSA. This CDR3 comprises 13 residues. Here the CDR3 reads CASSRRREDGYTF. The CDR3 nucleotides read TGTGCCAGCAGCCGCCGCCGGGAGGATGGCTACACCTTC.

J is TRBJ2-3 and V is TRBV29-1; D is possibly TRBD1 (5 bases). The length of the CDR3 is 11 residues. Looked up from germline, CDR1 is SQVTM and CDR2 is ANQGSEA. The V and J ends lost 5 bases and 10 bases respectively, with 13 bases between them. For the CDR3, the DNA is TGCAGCGTTAGGGGCGGATGGGCGCAGTATTTT. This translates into CSVRGGWAQYF.

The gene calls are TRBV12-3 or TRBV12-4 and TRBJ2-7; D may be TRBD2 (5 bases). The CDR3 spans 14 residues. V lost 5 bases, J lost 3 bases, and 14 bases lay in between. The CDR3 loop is CASSPTGEYYEQYF. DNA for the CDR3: TGTGCCAGCAGTCCGACCGGGGAGTACTACGAGCAGTACTTC.

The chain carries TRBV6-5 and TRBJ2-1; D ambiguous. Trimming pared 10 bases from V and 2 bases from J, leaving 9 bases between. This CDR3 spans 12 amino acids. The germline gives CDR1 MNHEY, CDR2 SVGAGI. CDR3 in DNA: TGTGCCACTAACCCCCCCTACAATGAGCAGTTCTTC. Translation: CATNPPYNEQFF.

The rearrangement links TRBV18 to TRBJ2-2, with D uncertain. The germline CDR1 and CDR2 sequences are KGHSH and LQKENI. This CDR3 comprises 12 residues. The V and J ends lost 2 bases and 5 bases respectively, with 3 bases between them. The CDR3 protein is CASSPVTGELFF. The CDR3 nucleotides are TGTGCCAGCTCACCAGTGACCGGGGAGCTGTTTTTT.

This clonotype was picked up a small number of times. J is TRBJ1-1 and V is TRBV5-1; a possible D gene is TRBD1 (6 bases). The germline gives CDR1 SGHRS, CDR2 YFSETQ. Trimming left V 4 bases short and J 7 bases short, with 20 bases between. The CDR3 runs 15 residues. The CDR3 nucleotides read TGCGCCAGCAGCAAAGACCCTAGGACAGTTGTTGAAGCTTTCTTT. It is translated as CASSKDPRTVVEAFF.

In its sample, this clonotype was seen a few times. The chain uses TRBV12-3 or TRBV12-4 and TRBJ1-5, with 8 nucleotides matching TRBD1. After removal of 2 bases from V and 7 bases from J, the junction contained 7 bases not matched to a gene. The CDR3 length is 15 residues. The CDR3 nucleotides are TGTGCCAGCAGTTTACGTCGACAGGGGAGGCAGCCCCAGCATTTT. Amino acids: CASSLRRQGRQPQHF.

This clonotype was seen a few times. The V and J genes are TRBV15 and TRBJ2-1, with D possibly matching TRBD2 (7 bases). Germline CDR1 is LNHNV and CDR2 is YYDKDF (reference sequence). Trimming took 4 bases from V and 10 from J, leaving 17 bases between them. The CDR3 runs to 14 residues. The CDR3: CATSIIRGAIEQFF. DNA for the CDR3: TGTGCCACCAGCATAATACGGGGGGCCATCGAGCAGTTCTTC.

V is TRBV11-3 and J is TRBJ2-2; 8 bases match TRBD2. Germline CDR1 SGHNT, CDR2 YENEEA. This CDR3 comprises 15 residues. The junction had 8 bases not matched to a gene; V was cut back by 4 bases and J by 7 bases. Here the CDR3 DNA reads TGTGCCAGCAGCTCGACCCACGGGAGGGGCGGGGAGCTGTTTTTT. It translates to CASSSTHGRGGELFF.

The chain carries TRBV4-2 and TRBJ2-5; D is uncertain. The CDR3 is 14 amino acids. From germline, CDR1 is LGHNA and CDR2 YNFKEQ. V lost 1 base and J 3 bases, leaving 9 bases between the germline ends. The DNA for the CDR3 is TGTGCCAGCAGCCAAGGGCAGGCCGAAGAGACCCAGTACTTC. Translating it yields CASSQGQAEETQYF.

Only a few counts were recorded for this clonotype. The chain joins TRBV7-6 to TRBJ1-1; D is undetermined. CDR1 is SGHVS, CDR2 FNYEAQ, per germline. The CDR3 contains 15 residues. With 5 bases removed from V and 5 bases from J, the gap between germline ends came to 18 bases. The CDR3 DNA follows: TGTGCCAGCAGCCCGGGCACAGTCGTCAGGACTGAAGCTTTCTTT. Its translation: CASSPGTVVRTEAFF.

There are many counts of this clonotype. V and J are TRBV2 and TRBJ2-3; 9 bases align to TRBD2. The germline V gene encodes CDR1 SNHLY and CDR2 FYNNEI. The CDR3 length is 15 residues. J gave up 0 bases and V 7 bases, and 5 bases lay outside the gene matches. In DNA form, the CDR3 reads TGTGCCAGCACGACTAGCGGTCCTAGCACAGATACGCAGTATTTT. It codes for CASTTSGPSTDTQYF.

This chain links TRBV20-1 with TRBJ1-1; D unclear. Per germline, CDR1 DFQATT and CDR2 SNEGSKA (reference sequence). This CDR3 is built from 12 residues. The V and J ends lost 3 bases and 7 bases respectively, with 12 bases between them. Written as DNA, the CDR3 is TGCAGTGCTAGTTACGGTATTGGTGAAGCTTTCTTT. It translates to CSASYGIGEAFF.

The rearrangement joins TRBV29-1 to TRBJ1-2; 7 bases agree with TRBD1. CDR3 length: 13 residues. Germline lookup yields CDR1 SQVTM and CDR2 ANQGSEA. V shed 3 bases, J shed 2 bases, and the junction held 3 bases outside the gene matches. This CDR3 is CSVDGGQNYGYTF. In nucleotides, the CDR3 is TGCAGCGTTGATGGGGGACAGAACTATGGCTACACCTTC.

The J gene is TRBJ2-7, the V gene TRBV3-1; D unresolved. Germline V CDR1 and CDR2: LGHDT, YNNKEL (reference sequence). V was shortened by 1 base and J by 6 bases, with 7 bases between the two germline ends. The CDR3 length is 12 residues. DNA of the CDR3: TGTGCCAGCAGCCAAGGACCGGGCGAGCAGTACTTC. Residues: CASSQGPGEQYF.

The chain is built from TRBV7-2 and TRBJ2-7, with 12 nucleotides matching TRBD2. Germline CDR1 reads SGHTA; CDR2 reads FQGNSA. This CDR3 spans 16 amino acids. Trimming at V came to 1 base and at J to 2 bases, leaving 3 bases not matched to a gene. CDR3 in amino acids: CASSLVLAGGAYEQYF. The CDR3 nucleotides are TGTGCCAGCAGCTTAGTACTAGCGGGGGGAGCCTACGAGCAGTACTTC.